Listed here is a single T cell receptor (beta chain). This CDR3 is 18 amino acids long. After removal of 2 bases from V and 6 bases from J, the junction contained 11 bases not matched to a gene. From germline, CDR1 is MNHEY and CDR2 SMNVEV (reference sequence). Genomic DNA from each subset was divided evenly over several immunoSEQ plates. Using immunoSEQ multiplex PCR, the repertoire was profiled, and TCRdb retains in-frame clones only, with some absent. The table has a few hundred thousand clones, 97% seen once; the top ten hold around 0.057%. This entry belongs to a study of shared clonotypes between healthy human individuals.

This chain joins TRBV27 and TRBJ2-1; TRBD2 matches 12 bases. Sequencing was performed on naive CD4+ T cells sorted from blood. Subset described: CD45RA+ positively selected. This TCR was sampled from a woman under 40 in good health. The CDR3 region is CASSLPSGRAAPGNEQFF. The CDR3 DNA reads as TGTGCCAGCAGTTTACCTAGCGGGAGGGCTGCCCCGGGCAATGAGCAGTTCTTC.